This T cell receptor beta chain was identified during a study of PD-L1 blockade in urothelial cancer. Study-level information: Patients began atezolizumab, 1,200 mg intravenously every 3 weeks, in about 2014. Study-wide results and limits: Below-median pretreatment blood TCR clonality was a predictor of better survival.

Clones were read by immunoSEQ multiplex PCR, and TCRdb kept only the in-frame ones, dropping some. The sample has fewer than 65,000 clones, roughly 77% seen once. The CDR3 is 13 residues long. CDR1 and CDR2 (germline): MDHEN, SYDVKM. The V and J ends lost 5 bases and 3 bases respectively, with 7 bases between them. Described time point: pretreatment peripheral blood. A note on this clone: The antigen is undetermined.

The chain joins TRBV28 to TRBJ2-2; D is perhaps TRBD1 (5 bases). The sample was PBMCs, taken around atezolizumab (anti-PD-L1) treatment. This sequence originates from a man between 65 and 85 years old with urothelial cancer. The CDR3 loop reads CASSQGYTGELFF. CDR3 bases: TGTGCCAGCAGTCAGGGCTACACCGGGGAGCTGTTTTTT.